Each of the 25 T cell receptor beta chains below was sequenced from the same sample in a study of OX40 agonist ivuxolimab in advanced cancers. This table comes from immunoSEQ multiplex PCR, and its TCRdb copy is limited to in-frame clones, with some not included. The sample has 50,000 to 55,000 clones, around nine tenths seen once. This specimen was CD4+ or CD8+ T cells sorted from blood, taken in a trial of the OX40 agonist ivuxolimab. These receptors all stem from an adult with an advanced solid tumor such as melanoma, head and neck, liver or kidney cancer.

V and J are TRBV9 and TRBJ2-7, with a possible D match to TRBD2 (6 bases). This CDR3 contains 15 residues. CDR1 SGDLS and CDR2 YYNGEE come from the germline V gene. With 1 base removed from V and 2 bases from J, the gap between germline ends came to 13 bases. CDR3 nucleotide sequence: TGTGCCAGCAGCGTAAGCGGCGGGGATACCTACGAGCAGTACTTC. It translates to CASSVSGGDTYEQYF. The entire variable domain, with the rest obtained from reference TRBV9 and TRBJ2-7, is as follows: DSGVTQTPKHLITATGQRVTLRCSPRSGDLSVYWYQQSLDQGLQFLIQYYNGEERAKGNILERFSAQQFPDLHSELNLSSLELGDSALYFCASSVSGGDTYEQYFGPGTRLTVT.

A note on this clone: In the same sample, other DNA sequences code for this CDR3. The V and J genes are TRBV4-1 and TRBJ1-5, with D unresolved. V lost 0 bases and J 4 bases, leaving 7 bases between the germline ends. This CDR3 region has 14 residues. Germline V gene sequence: CDR1 MGHRA, CDR2 YSYEKL. The CDR3 is CASSQDRGNQPQHF. The CDR3 region has the DNA TGCGCCAGCAGCCAAGATAGAGGGAATCAGCCCCAGCATTTT.

This chain joins TRBV19 and TRBJ1-5; 7 bases agree with TRBD1. The CDR3 loop spans 13 amino acids. Germline CDR1 reads LNHDA; CDR2 reads SQIVND (reference sequence). The V segment lost 7 bases and the J segment 5 bases; nucleotides outside the gene matches: 5. The DNA for the CDR3 is TGTGCCAGTAATACAGGGGACGATCAGCCCCAGCATTTT. Protein sequence: CASNTGDDQPQHF.

The chain couples TRBV18 to TRBJ1-2; TRBD1 might be the D (5 bases). Looked up from germline, CDR1 is KGHSH and CDR2 is LQKENI. The CDR3 length is 13 residues. Trimming pared 3 bases from V and 8 bases from J, leaving 13 bases between. CDR3 DNA sequence: TGTGCCAGCTCACCGGGACCGGATCGGGGCTACACCTTC. Amino acid sequence: CASSPGPDRGYTF. The full variable domain, rest sourced from reference TRBV18 and TRBJ1-2, is NAGVMQNPRHLVRRRGQEARLRCSPMKGHSHVYWYRQLPEEGLKFMVYLQKENIIDESGMPKERFSAEFPKEGPSILRIQQVVRGDSAAYFCASSPGPDRGYTFGSGTRLTVV.

This clone was seen a single time. J is TRBJ2-2 and V is TRBV28; 7 bases are shared with TRBD1. With 4 bases clipped from V and 0 bases from J, the junction kept 2 bases outside the gene matches. This CDR3 comprises 15 residues. Germline V CDR1 and CDR2: MDHEN, SYDVKM. The CDR3 reads CASSSGGTNTGELFF. The CDR3 DNA sequence: TGTGCCAGCAGTTCAGGGGGTACGAACACCGGGGAGCTGTTTTTT.

This clone was found a few times. This chain uses TRBV7-9 with TRBJ2-7, with a possible D match to TRBD1 (5 bases). The CDR3 is 13 residues long. V lost 5 bases and J 6 bases, leaving 14 bases between the germline ends. The germline CDR1 and CDR2 sequences are SEHNR and FQNEAQ (reference sequence). The CDR3 DNA is TGTGCCAGCAGCCAAGGCCTTGGGGCCGAGCAGTACTTC. Translation gives CASSQGLGAEQYF. The variable domain in full, completed from reference TRBV7-9 and TRBJ2-7, reads DTGVSQNPRHKITKRGQNVTFRCDPISEHNRLYWYRQTLGQGPEFLTYFQNEAQLEKSRLLSDRFSAERPKGSFSTLEIQRTEQGDSAMYLCASSQGLGAEQYFGPGTRLTVT.

The chain uses TRBV10-3 and TRBJ1-5, with D possibly matching TRBD1 (5 bases). V gave up 3 bases and J gave up 2 bases, with 11 bases separating them. This CDR3 contains 15 residues. CDR1 and CDR2 (germline): ENHRY, SYGVKD. CDR3 region: CAISDGQGGNQPQHF. The CDR3 nucleotides are TGTGCCATCAGTGATGGACAAGGTGGCAATCAGCCCCAGCATTTT.

This chain connects TRBV5-6 to TRBJ2-2; 8 nucleotides align to TRBD1. Germline V gene data show CDR1 as SGHDT and CDR2 as YYEEEE. J lost 2 bases, V lost 2 bases, and 5 bases had no gene match. The CDR3 consists of 16 residues. The CDR3 sequence: CASSLTGGVNTGELFF. The CDR3 DNA follows: TGTGCCAGCAGCTTAACAGGGGGTGTTAACACCGGGGAGCTGTTTTTT.

V gene TRBV6-5 combines with J gene TRBJ2-5; 7 bases line up with TRBD1. This CDR3 contains 13 residues. V was clipped by 5 bases and J by 5 bases; unmatched bases: 5. Germline CDR1 reads MNHEY; CDR2 reads SVGAGI. CDR3 bases: TGTGCCAGCAGTCCAGACAGGGTGGAGACCCAGTACTTC. It is translated as CASSPDRVETQYF.

The chain has TRBV6-6 and TRBJ1-4; D is unresolved. There are 16 residues in the CDR3. Per germline, CDR1 MNHNY and CDR2 SVGAGI (reference sequence). V was pared by 3 bases and J by 8 bases, with 19 bases between. CDR3 residues: CASSYPRGDIREKLFF. CDR3 in DNA: TGTGCCAGCAGTTATCCCCGCGGAGATATAAGAGAAAAACTGTTTTTT.

V and J are TRBV4-1 and TRBJ2-3; 7 bases line up with TRBD2. V trimming: 0 bases; J trimming: 0 bases; junction bases outside the gene matches: 6. This CDR3 region has 17 residues. Germline CDR1 and CDR2: MGHRA and YSYEKL. The DNA of the CDR3 is TGCGCCAGCAGCCAAGATCTCCAGCGGGGAAGCACAGATACGCAGTATTTT. Its protein is CASSQDLQRGSTDTQYF.

The chain links TRBV20-1 to TRBJ2-5; D ambiguous. In germline, CDR1 is DFQATT, CDR2 SNEGSKA (reference sequence). The CDR3 covers 11 residues. Trimming took off 1 base at V and 2 bases at J, with 2 bases between the two ends. The CDR3 DNA follows: TGCAGTGCTAGAGGTCAAGAGACCCAGTACTTC. As protein: CSARGQETQYF.

With regard to this clone: An end of the junction differs from the germline gene, which may be a read error. The chain joins TRBV6-5 to TRBJ1-4; D ambiguous. In germline, CDR1 is MNHEY, CDR2 SVGAGI. CDR3 length equals 14 residues. The CDR3 reads CASSPTSTNEKLFF. The CDR3 bases are TGTGCCAGCAGCCCGACATCAACTAATGAAAAGCTGTTTTTT.

CDR3 loop: CASSLVEGSYEQYF. The DNA of the CDR3 is TGTGCCAGCAGCTTGGTAGAAGGGTCCTACGAGCAGTACTTC. The chain uses TRBV5-4 and TRBJ2-7; D call uncertain. The length of the CDR3 is 14 residues. Per germline, CDR1 SGHNT and CDR2 YYREEE (reference sequence). Trimming pared 0 bases from V and 1 base from J, leaving 8 bases between.

The chain recombines TRBV27 with TRBJ2-5; tentatively, D is TRBD2 (7 bases). The assigned J gene may be wrong: the sequence end matches TRBJ2-7 better. CDR3 length equals 14 residues. CDR1 and CDR2 from the germline V gene are MNHEY and SMNVEV (reference sequence). The CDR3 sequence is CASSWGAGVYEQYF. The CDR3 nucleotides are TGTGCCAGCAGTTGGGGGGCGGGGGTCTACGAGCAGTACTTC.

This clone has a single count. The chain links TRBV6-1 to TRBJ2-4; TRBD2 aligns across 8 bases. Trimming took 4 bases from V and 4 from J; bases not matched to a gene: 3. Germline V CDR1 and CDR2: MNHNS, SASEGT. The CDR3 spans 14 residues. CDR3 sequence (DNA): TGTGCCAGCAGTGCTCCGGGGGGGAAAAACATTCAGTACTTC. Its translation: CASSAPGGKNIQYF.

The count of this clone is one. The genes are TRBV18 and TRBJ1-2; D gene unclear. Germline values: CDR1 KGHSH, CDR2 LQKENI. Trimming removed 3 bases from V and 2 bases from J, with 7 bases in between. This CDR3 is 13 amino acids long. The CDR3 region has the DNA TGTGCCAGCTCACCCGGCAGAAACTATGGCTACACCTTC. Translation: CASSPGRNYGYTF.

This clone was detected only once. This chain links TRBV10-3 with TRBJ2-5, with D possibly TRBD2 on 5 matching bases. Germline V lookup: CDR1 ENHRY, CDR2 SYGVKD. This CDR3 region has 19 residues. Deletions cut 0 bases from V and 2 bases from J, with 22 bases between. CDR3 protein: CAISESVTPRRTGQETQYF. In nucleotides, the CDR3 is TGTGCCATCAGTGAGTCAGTAACTCCCCGTAGGACGGGGCAAGAGACCCAGTACTTC.

This clone was picked up a small number of times. The chain recombines TRBV5-6 with TRBJ1-5; weak D call: TRBD1 (5 bases). The CDR3 is 14 residues long. With 1 base removed from V and 6 bases from J, the gap between germline ends came to 11 bases. Germline CDR1 reads SGHDT; CDR2 reads YYEEEE. CDR3 loop: CASSLRRGAQPQHF. CDR3 nucleotide sequence: TGTGCCAGCAGCTTGAGGAGGGGAGCTCAGCCCCAGCATTTT.

J is TRBJ2-7 and V is TRBV25-1; TRBD2 agrees at 12 bases. CDR3 size: 15 residues. Germline V CDR1 and CDR2: MGHDK, SYGVNS. Trimming took 2 bases from V and 7 from J; bases not matched to a gene: 6. This CDR3 reads CASSELAGGPGEQYF. The CDR3 DNA reads TGTGCCAGCAGTGAACTAGCGGGAGGGCCGGGGGAGCAGTACTTC.

The chain couples TRBV30 to TRBJ1-6; unclear D gene. Between the trimmed V and J ends, which lost 2 bases and 13 bases, there was a span of 15 bases. CDR1 and CDR2 from the germline V gene are GTSNPN and SVGIG (reference sequence). CDR3 size: 13 residues. CDR3: CAWSIQDSSPLHF. As DNA, the CDR3 is TGTGCCTGGAGTATTCAGGATTCTTCGCCCCTCCACTTT. Looking up the rest from reference TRBV30 and TRBJ1-6 gives the full variable domain: SQTIHQWPATLVQPVGSPLSLECTVEGTSNPNLYWYRQAAGRGLQLLFYSVGIGQISSEVPQNLSASRPQDRQFILSSKKLLLSDSGFYLCAWSIQDSSPLHFGNGTRLTVT.

This chain connects TRBV5-1 to TRBJ2-5; maybe TRBD2 (5 bases). CDR1 SGHRS and CDR2 YFSETQ come from the germline V gene. V lost 6 bases and J 2 bases, leaving 11 bases between the germline ends. The CDR3 is made up of 13 amino acids. The CDR3 DNA is TGCGCCAGCACTTACGAGGGACAAGAGACCCAGTACTTC. It specifies CASTYEGQETQYF. The full variable domain, with the rest looked up from reference TRBV5-1 and TRBJ2-5, is KAGVTQTPRYLIKTRGQQVTLSCSPISGHRSVSWYQQTPGQGLQFLFEYFSETQRNKGNFPGRFSGRQFSNSRSEMNVSTLELGDSALYLCASTYEGQETQYFGPGTRLLVL.

This clone was seen a few times. J is TRBJ1-3 and V is TRBV6-5; 9 bases agree with TRBD1. Germline assignment: CDR1 MNHEY and CDR2 SVGAGI. This CDR3 region has 14 residues. The V segment lost 5 bases and the J segment 4 bases; nucleotides outside the gene matches: 3. The CDR3 is CASSKDRGGNTIYF. DNA for the CDR3: TGTGCCAGCAGTAAGGACAGGGGAGGAAACACCATATATTTT.

The chain employs TRBV7-8 and TRBJ1-3, with D uncertain. This CDR3 has 12 residues. CDR1 SGHVS and CDR2 FQNEAQ come from the germline V gene. Trimming removed 1 base at V and 8 bases at J, with 6 bases between. The CDR3 nucleotides are TGTGCCAGCAGCTTAGACAGAGACACCATATATTTT. It yields the protein CASSLDRDTIYF.

The chain employs TRBV18 and TRBJ1-2; 10 positions agree with TRBD1. The V gene end was trimmed by 2 bases and the J gene end by 7 bases; junction bases not matched to a gene: 1. The CDR3 totals 13 residues. Germline CDR1 is KGHSH and CDR2 is LQKENI. Written as DNA, the CDR3 is TGTGCCAGCTCACCAGACAGGGGGCGTGGCTACACCTTC. Residues: CASSPDRGRGYTF.